These T cell receptor beta chains were read from a single sample in a study of blood T cell repertoires in COVID-19. Assay: immunoSEQ multiplex PCR; the TCRdb copy retains only in-frame clones and omits some. The data contain tens of thousands of clones, 70% to 90% of them singletons. Specimen: peripheral blood. Every receptor here comes from a man aged 65-85 years with active or convalescent COVID-19. CDR3s include the opening cysteine and the closing phenylalanine or tryptophan. Fields, in order: J gene, V gene, clone size, D gene, CDR3 DNA, CDR3 protein. D genes are given only for firm matches. Clone size, where shown, is once, few, many, or a class for clones that have expanded.

j_call: TRBJ1-2
v_call: TRBV4-1
clone_size: -
d_call: TRBD1
cdr3_nt: TGCGCCAGCAGCCAAGATGAGACAGGGGGATACTATGGCTACACCTTC
cdr3_aa: CASSQDETGGYYGYTF

j_call: TRBJ1-2
v_call: TRBV28
clone_size: -
d_call: TRBD1
cdr3_nt: TGTGCCAGCAGTTTGCAGGGGGCTTTGGGCTACACCTTC
cdr3_aa: CASSLQGALGYTF

j_call: TRBJ1-1
v_call: TRBV18
clone_size: few
d_call: -
cdr3_nt: TGTGCCAGCTCACCGGTCCAGGGCCGGGGGGCTTTCTTT
cdr3_aa: CASSPVQGRGAFF

j_call: TRBJ2-3
v_call: TRBV5-4
clone_size: -
d_call: -
cdr3_nt: TGTGCCAGCAGCTTTGGAGGGGGGGCCGTATATACGCAGTATTTT
cdr3_aa: CASSFGGGAVYTQYF

j_call: TRBJ2-1
v_call: TRBV2
clone_size: once
d_call: TRBD2
cdr3_nt: TGTGCCAGCAGGGGGACTAGCGGATCCTACAATGAGCAGTTCTTC
cdr3_aa: CASRGTSGSYNEQFF

j_call: TRBJ2-5
v_call: TRBV18
clone_size: -
d_call: TRBD2
cdr3_nt: TGTGCCAGCTCACCAGTCTACTCTAGCGGCCAAGAGACCCAGTACTTC
cdr3_aa: CASSPVYSSGQETQYF

j_call: TRBJ1-6
v_call: TRBV6-5
clone_size: -
d_call: TRBD1
cdr3_nt: TGTGCCAGCAGTCCAGGGGGTTTTAGAGCACCCCTCCACTTT
cdr3_aa: CASSPGGFRAPLHF

j_call: TRBJ1-2
v_call: TRBV14
clone_size: -
d_call: TRBD1
cdr3_nt: TGTGCCAGCAGTCGGACGGACAGGGGGCGGGGTGGCTACACCTTC
cdr3_aa: CASSRTDRGRGGYTF

j_call: TRBJ2-2
v_call: TRBV21-1
clone_size: -
d_call: -
cdr3_nt: TGTGCCAGCAGCAAATGTTTGAAGCGGCGCACCGGGGAGCTGTTTTTT
cdr3_aa: CASSKCLKRRTGELFF

j_call: TRBJ1-2
v_call: TRBV5-1
clone_size: -
d_call: TRBD1
cdr3_nt: TGCGCCAGCAGCATGCACTGGGACAGAACTAACTATGGCTACACCTTC
cdr3_aa: CASSMHWDRTNYGYTF

j_call: TRBJ1-4
v_call: TRBV4-3
clone_size: -
d_call: -
cdr3_nt: TGCGCCAGCAGCCGACAACAGGGTGGGCTGTTTTTT
cdr3_aa: CASSRQQGGLFF

j_call: TRBJ1-6
v_call: TRBV9
clone_size: -
d_call: -
cdr3_nt: TGTGCCAGCAGCCTCCCGGGGAATAATTCACCCCTCCACTTT
cdr3_aa: CASSLPGNNSPLHF

j_call: TRBJ1-1
v_call: TRBV2
clone_size: -
d_call: -
cdr3_nt: TGTGCCAGCAGTTGGACAGCCTCGAACACTGAAGCTTTCTTT
cdr3_aa: CASSWTASNTEAFF

j_call: TRBJ2-7
v_call: TRBV7-9
clone_size: once
d_call: TRBD2
cdr3_nt: TGTGCCAGCACCCTGGGGGGGTACGAGCAGTACTTC
cdr3_aa: CASTLGGYEQYF

j_call: TRBJ1-2
v_call: TRBV7-2
clone_size: -
d_call: -
cdr3_nt: TGTGCCGGCGGGCAGGACAGTAACTATGGCTACACCTTC
cdr3_aa: CAGGQDSNYGYTF

j_call: TRBJ2-1
v_call: TRBV7-3
clone_size: -
d_call: TRBD2
cdr3_nt: TGTGCCAGCAGCCCGACTAGCTTAGTCCACAATGAGCAGTTCTTC
cdr3_aa: CASSPTSLVHNEQFF

j_call: TRBJ1-5
v_call: TRBV6-2/TRBV6-3
clone_size: once
d_call: TRBD1
cdr3_nt: TGTGCCAGCAGTTACTCGGACAGGGCGGGCAATCAGCCCCAGCATTTT
cdr3_aa: CASSYSDRAGNQPQHF

j_call: TRBJ1-5
v_call: TRBV6-2/TRBV6-3
clone_size: -
d_call: -
cdr3_nt: TGTGCCAGCAGTTATTCACCGGGAAATCAGCCCCAGCATTTT
cdr3_aa: CASSYSPGNQPQHF

j_call: TRBJ2-5
v_call: TRBV29-1
clone_size: -
d_call: -
cdr3_nt: TGCAGCGCCTCCAGCTCGGGGAAAGAGACCCAGTACTTC
cdr3_aa: CSASSSGKETQYF

j_call: TRBJ2-7
v_call: TRBV9
clone_size: few
d_call: TRBD1
cdr3_nt: TGTGCCAGCAGCGTAGGCTTGAAGACAGGGGTTGGCGAGCAGTACTTC
cdr3_aa: CASSVGLKTGVGEQYF

j_call: TRBJ2-5
v_call: TRBV9
clone_size: -
d_call: TRBD2
cdr3_nt: TGTGCCAGCAGCGTCGTTAGCGGGGGGGCCGGAGAGACCCAGTACTTC
cdr3_aa: CASSVVSGGAGETQYF

j_call: TRBJ1-2
v_call: TRBV9
clone_size: -
d_call: -
cdr3_nt: TGTGCCAGCAGCCACGGTCTTTCTAACTATGGCTACACCTTC
cdr3_aa: CASSHGLSNYGYTF

j_call: TRBJ2-3
v_call: TRBV5-4
clone_size: -
d_call: TRBD2
cdr3_nt: TGTGCCAGCAGGGGACTAGCCACAGATACGCAGTATTTT
cdr3_aa: CASRGLATDTQYF

j_call: TRBJ2-3
v_call: TRBV9
clone_size: once
d_call: TRBD1
cdr3_nt: TGTGCCAGCAGCCCGAGGACAGGGGGCAAGGCAGATACGCAGTATTTT
cdr3_aa: CASSPRTGGKADTQYF

j_call: TRBJ2-5
v_call: TRBV15
clone_size: -
d_call: TRBD1
cdr3_nt: TGTGCCACCAGCAGGGGACAGTACAAAGAGACCCAGTACTTC
cdr3_aa: CATSRGQYKETQYF

j_call: TRBJ1-2
v_call: TRBV15
clone_size: -
d_call: TRBD1
cdr3_nt: TGTGCCACCAGCAGGGGGACAGACGACCTATTTAACTATGGCTACACCTTC
cdr3_aa: CATSRGTDDLFNYGYTF

j_call: TRBJ2-1
v_call: TRBV19
clone_size: -
d_call: TRBD2
cdr3_nt: TGTGCCAGTAGTCCGACTAGCGGGGGTCACAGCTCCTACAATGAGCAGTTCTTC
cdr3_aa: CASSPTSGGHSSYNEQFF

j_call: TRBJ2-7
v_call: TRBV5-1
clone_size: -
d_call: TRBD1
cdr3_nt: TGCGCCAGCAGCTTCGAACCGGGACAGGAGTACGAGCAGTACTTC
cdr3_aa: CASSFEPGQEYEQYF

j_call: TRBJ2-5
v_call: TRBV15
clone_size: -
d_call: TRBD2
cdr3_nt: TGTGCCACCAGCAGAGTACTCGGGACTACCCAAGAGACCCAGTACTTC
cdr3_aa: CATSRVLGTTQETQYF

j_call: TRBJ2-7
v_call: TRBV7-2
clone_size: -
d_call: -
cdr3_nt: TGTGCCAGCAGCTTATACAGTACCTACGAGCAGTACTTC
cdr3_aa: CASSLYSTYEQYF

j_call: TRBJ1-4
v_call: TRBV7-2
clone_size: -
d_call: -
cdr3_nt: TGTGCCAGCAGCTTAGCTTACAGTGAAAAACTGTTTTTT
cdr3_aa: CASSLAYSEKLFF

j_call: TRBJ2-1
v_call: TRBV19
clone_size: once
d_call: -
cdr3_nt: TGTGCCAGTAGTCTACAGAGCTCCTACAATGAGCAGTTCTTC
cdr3_aa: CASSLQSSYNEQFF

j_call: TRBJ2-7
v_call: TRBV5-6
clone_size: -
d_call: TRBD2
cdr3_nt: TGTGCCAGCAGCCAACGCCGGACTAGCGGGGTCCACGAGCAGTACTTC
cdr3_aa: CASSQRRTSGVHEQYF

j_call: TRBJ1-5
v_call: TRBV6-6
clone_size: -
d_call: TRBD1
cdr3_nt: TGTGCCAGCAGTTACTCGACAGGGCCCGCAGGGGCCCAGCATTTT
cdr3_aa: CASSYSTGPAGAQHF

j_call: TRBJ1-5
v_call: TRBV18
clone_size: -
d_call: TRBD1
cdr3_nt: TGTGCCAGCTCACCGGTGTCAGGGGGCAGTCAGCCCCAGCATTTT
cdr3_aa: CASSPVSGGSQPQHF

j_call: TRBJ2-1
v_call: TRBV3-1/TRBV3-2
clone_size: -
d_call: -
cdr3_nt: TGTGCCAGCAGTCTTAACCAGGTTTACAATGAGCAGTTCTTC
cdr3_aa: CASSLNQVYNEQFF

j_call: TRBJ1-2
v_call: TRBV30
clone_size: -
d_call: TRBD1
cdr3_nt: TGTGCCTGGAACGACAGGGACTATGGCTACACCTTC
cdr3_aa: CAWNDRDYGYTF